This TCR beta chain is from a study of blood T cell repertoires in COVID-19. Study at large: Samples came from the United States, Italy and Spain, spanning acute and convalescent COVID-19. Nucleic acid was either cDNA or gDNA, and it came from T cells, B-cell-depleted T cells, or PBMCs.

The germline V and J ends were trimmed by 0 bases and 1 base, with 10 bases remaining between them. Per germline, CDR1 SGDLS and CDR2 YYNGEE. CDR3 length equals 15 residues. Sequencing was performed with immunoSEQ multiplex PCR; in TCRdb, only in-frame clones are kept and a portion is missing. The data show just over 150,000 clones, approximately 90% seen once. The source material was PBMCs or T cells enriched from blood (not recorded which). The sequence was collected from a woman in her forties or fifties who had recovered from COVID-19. The V gene is TRBV9, the J gene TRBJ2-5; TRBD1 might be the D (6 bases). CDR3 amino acids: CASSVGVGGQETQYF. For the CDR3, the DNA is TGTGCCAGCAGCGTAGGGGTAGGGGGCCAAGAGACCCAGTACTTC.